This entry describes one T cell receptor beta chain. What it binds is not known. RNA was extracted and reverse transcribed into cDNA as the sequencing template. Data came from immunoSEQ multiplex PCR; TCRdb stores just in-frame clones and leaves some out. The sample includes roughly 210,000 clones, 40% to 55% of them seen just once. These data come from a study of CD8+ T cells in alopecia areata. The CDR3 runs to 13 residues. From germline, CDR1 is SGHAT and CDR2 FQNNGV. The ends were cut back, 6 bases at V and 12 bases at J, with 18 bases in the middle. Treatment specified: oral pan-JAK inhibitor, 5-10 mg twice daily. Whole-study results and caveats: While tofacitinib was given, many expanded lesional clones persisted in scalp and blood.

The material sequenced was CD4+ T cells sorted from blood, taken at approximately week 36, from a patient treated with tofacitinib. This chain joins TRBV11-2 and TRBJ2-1; D could derive from TRBD1 or TRBD2 (6 bases each). This TCR derives from a human donor with alopecia areata. The CDR3 here is CASSTTGGMGQFF. In DNA, the CDR3 is TGTGCCAGCAGTACTACCGGGGGCATGGGGCAGTTCTTC.